The 14 T cell receptor beta chains presented below share a single source sample, sequenced in a study of blood T cell repertoires in COVID-19. TCRdb keeps only in-frame clones here, not all; method: immunoSEQ multiplex PCR. This sample yields under 200,000 clones, of which 82% are seen a single time; about 5.5% belongs to the top ten. Source material: PBMCs or T cells enriched from blood (not recorded which). All receptors come from a woman aged 55-69 years with acute COVID-19.

The gene calls are TRBV28 and TRBJ1-6; no firm D call. The CDR3 runs 16 residues. With 6 bases removed from V and 6 bases from J, the gap between germline ends came to 18 bases. Germline V gene data show CDR1 as MDHEN and CDR2 as SYDVKM. CDR3 in amino acids: CASSVKYDLRNSPLHF. For the CDR3, the DNA is TGTGCCAGCAGCGTTAAATACGACTTGCGTAATTCACCCCTCCACTTT.

This clone has only a few counts. As DNA, the CDR3 is TGTGCCAGCAGCCGCCCGGGGGTGGGCTACGGCTACACCTTC. Protein: CASSRPGVGYGYTF. J is TRBJ1-2 and V is TRBV28, with a tentative D call TRBD1 (5 bases). Germline V gene lookup returns CDR1 MDHEN and CDR2 SYDVKM. The CDR3 is 14 residues long. Trimming cost V 6 bases and J 8 bases, with 19 bases left between them.

The rearrangement links TRBV27 to TRBJ1-1; tentatively, D is TRBD1 (6 bases). The length of the CDR3 is 16 residues. Per germline, CDR1 MNHEY and CDR2 SMNVEV (reference sequence). Trimming pared 8 bases from V and 1 base from J, leaving 20 bases between. The CDR3, as DNA: TGTGCCAGCCCATACCTGGGGGGGGCTGGGAACACTGAAGCTTTCTTT. It translates to CASPYLGGAGNTEAFF.

This chain connects TRBV6-2 or TRBV6-3 to TRBJ2-3; tentative D call: TRBD2 (7 bases). CDR1 and CDR2 from the germline V gene are MNHEY and SVGEGT. The CDR3 totals 14 residues. V dropped 2 bases and J dropped 5 bases, with 11 bases sitting between them. CDR3 amino acids: CASSYKGGGDTQYF. Written as DNA, the CDR3 is TGTGCCAGCAGTTACAAGGGGGGGGGAGATACGCAGTATTTT.

The rearrangement joins TRBV5-6 to TRBJ2-3; no reliable D call. V gave up 0 bases and J gave up 4 bases, with 6 bases separating them. CDR3 length equals 13 residues. CDR1 and CDR2 (germline): SGHDT, YYEEEE. CDR3 DNA: TGTGCCAGCAGCTTGGATGAGGCAGATACGCAGTATTTT. It encodes CASSLDEADTQYF.

The rearrangement joins TRBV19 to TRBJ2-2; 16 bases agree with TRBD2. This CDR3 region has 19 residues. CDR1 is LNHDA and CDR2 is SQIVND in the germline V gene (reference sequence). V shed 5 bases, J shed 4 bases, and the junction held 10 bases outside the gene matches. CDR3 residues: CASSAGTSGRVSGTGELFF. The CDR3 nucleotides are TGTGCCAGTAGTGCAGGGACTAGCGGGAGGGTGTCGGGCACCGGGGAGCTGTTTTTT. Together with reference TRBV19 and TRBJ2-2, the CDR3 gives the full variable domain: DGGITQSPKYLFRKEGQNVTLSCEQNLNHDAMYWYRQDPGQGLRLIYYSQIVNDFQKGDIAEGYSVSREKKESFPLTVTSAQKNPTAFYLCASSAGTSGRVSGTGELFFGEGSRLTVL.

The J gene is TRBJ2-5, the V gene TRBV12-3 or TRBV12-4, with D maybe TRBD1 (5 bases). The V end was cut by 0 bases, the J end by 7 bases, with 6 bases between. The CDR3 length is 12 residues. CDR3 in DNA: TGTGCCAGCAGTTTAGCTAGGGGGACCCAGTACTTC. This codes for CASSLARGTQYF.

This clone appeared once. The chain has TRBV4-2 and TRBJ2-7, with TRBD2 identical over 7 bases. The CDR3 runs 15 residues. CDR1 and CDR2 from the germline V gene are LGHNA and YNFKEQ. V shed 2 bases and J 1 base; nucleotides not matched to a gene: 5. The CDR3: CASSQYLAESYEQYF. CDR3 nucleotide sequence: TGTGCCAGCAGCCAATATCTAGCGGAGTCCTACGAGCAGTACTTC.

This chain joins TRBV7-2 and TRBJ2-7; no reliable D call. Germline-derived CDR1 and CDR2 are SGHTA and FQGNSA. The germline V and J ends were trimmed by 1 base and 1 base, with 8 bases remaining between them. The length of the CDR3 is 14 residues. CDR3 sequence reads: CASSLGGVSYEQYF. The DNA of the CDR3 is TGTGCCAGCAGCTTAGGAGGCGTATCCTACGAGCAGTACTTC. The whole variable domain, remainder taken from reference TRBV7-2 and TRBJ2-7, is GAGVSQSPSNKVTEKGKDVELRCDPISGHTALYWYRQSLGQGLEFLIYFQGNSAPDKSGLPSDRFSAERTGGSVSTLTIQRTQQEDSAVYLCASSLGGVSYEQYFGPGTRLTVT.

The chain recombines TRBV4-2 with TRBJ2-1; D perhaps matches TRBD2 (6 bases). Germline CDR1 is LGHNA and CDR2 is YNFKEQ. The CDR3 consists of 16 residues. Deletions cut 2 bases from V and 0 bases from J, with 11 bases between. This chain's CDR3 is CASSQTIADSYNEQFF. The CDR3 nucleotides are TGTGCCAGCAGCCAAACGATAGCGGACTCCTACAATGAGCAGTTCTTC.

The V call is TRBV19, the J call TRBJ1-2, with D perhaps matching TRBD1 (5 bases). The CDR3 is made up of 14 amino acids. The V end was cut by 6 bases, the J end by 0 bases, with 11 bases between. Germline V lookup: CDR1 LNHDA, CDR2 SQIVND (reference sequence). The CDR3 loop reads CASSQQAPNYGYTF. DNA of the CDR3: TGTGCCAGTAGCCAACAGGCTCCTAACTATGGCTACACCTTC.

The chain employs TRBV4-3 and TRBJ2-1; 9 bases match TRBD2. Germline CDR1 reads LGHNA; CDR2 reads YSLEER. CDR3 size: 14 residues. V shed 1 base, J shed 11 bases, and the junction held 6 bases outside the gene matches. The CDR3 region has the DNA TGCGCCAGCAGCCAAGGGGTTAGCGGGGGCAAGCAGTTCTTC. As protein: CASSQGVSGGKQFF.

The chain carries TRBV30 and TRBJ1-4, with 9 bases that match TRBD1. J lost 10 bases, V lost 1 base, and 4 bases had no gene match. Germline CDR1 reads GTSNPN; CDR2 reads SVGIG (reference sequence). This CDR3 is built from 13 residues. DNA of the CDR3: TGTGCCTGGAGTGAACGACAGGGGGGAAAACTGTTTTTT. It encodes CAWSERQGGKLFF.

V is TRBV9 and J is TRBJ1-5, with 7 nucleotides matching TRBD1. The CDR3 is made up of 15 amino acids. Trimming at V came to 4 bases and at J to 4 bases, leaving 8 bases not matched to a gene. CDR1 is SGDLS and CDR2 is YYNGEE in the germline V gene. The CDR3 spells CASSSQDRLNQPQHF. Here the CDR3 DNA reads TGTGCCAGCAGCTCCCAGGACAGGCTAAATCAGCCCCAGCATTTT.